This T cell receptor beta chain comes out of a study of T cells in Graves' hyperthyroidism and ophthalmopathy. Study-wide background: Peripheral blood draws took place at initial diagnosis, ahead of any treatment. Study-level findings and limits: Most thyroid clonotypes that were expanded above 0.001 also turned up in blood.

This clonotype was observed once. Its target is not known. The V end was cut by 3 bases, the J end by 8 bases, with 13 bases between. Germline-derived CDR1 and CDR2 are SGHAT and FQNNGV. The CDR3 loop spans 13 amino acids. Patients were excluded for uncontrolled infection, other autoimmune disease, pregnancy or lactation. A sample of blood taken at first hyperthyroidism diagnosis preceded any ophthalmopathy symptoms. TCR beta CDR3 sequences were amplified from RNA transcripts. The HTBI primer set was used in a first-round RT-PCR of the TCR CDR3. TCRdb re-derived calls from the multiplex PCR reads in MiXCR, one entry per CDR3 protein. The sample has fewer than 450,000 distinct CDR3 sequences; about a sixth are singletons.

This clonotype was sampled from a woman aged 30 to 39 with Graves' hyperthyroidism that later progressed to Graves' ophthalmopathy. The specimen was blood. The V and J genes are TRBV11-2 and TRBJ1-2; D not certain. The CDR3 coding sequence is TGTGCCAGCAGCTTCAGCATGCTTAGCGGCTACACCTTC. This gives the protein CASSFSMLSGYTF.